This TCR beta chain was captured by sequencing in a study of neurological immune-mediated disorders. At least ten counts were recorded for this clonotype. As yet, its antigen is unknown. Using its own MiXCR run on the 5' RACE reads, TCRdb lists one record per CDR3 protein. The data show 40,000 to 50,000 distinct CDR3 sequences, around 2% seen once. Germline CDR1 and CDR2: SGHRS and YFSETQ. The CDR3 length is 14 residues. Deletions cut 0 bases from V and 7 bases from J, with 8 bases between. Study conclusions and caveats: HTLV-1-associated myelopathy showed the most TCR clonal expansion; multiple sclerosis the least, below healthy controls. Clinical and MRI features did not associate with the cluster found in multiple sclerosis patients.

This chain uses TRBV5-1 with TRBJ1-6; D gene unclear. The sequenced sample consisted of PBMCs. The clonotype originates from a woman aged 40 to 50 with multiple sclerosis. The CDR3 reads CASSLGQANSPLHF. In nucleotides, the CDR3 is TGCGCCAGCAGCTTGGGGCAGGCCAATTCACCCCTCCACTTT.